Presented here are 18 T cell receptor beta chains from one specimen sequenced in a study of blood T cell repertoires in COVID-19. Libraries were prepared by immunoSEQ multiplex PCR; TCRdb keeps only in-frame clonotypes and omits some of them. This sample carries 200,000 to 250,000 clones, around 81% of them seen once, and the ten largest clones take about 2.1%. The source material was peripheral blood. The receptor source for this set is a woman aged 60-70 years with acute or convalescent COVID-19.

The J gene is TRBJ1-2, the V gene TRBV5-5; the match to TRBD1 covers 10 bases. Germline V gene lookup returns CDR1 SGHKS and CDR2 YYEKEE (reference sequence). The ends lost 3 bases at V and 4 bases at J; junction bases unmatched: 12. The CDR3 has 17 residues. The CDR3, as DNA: TGTGCCAGCAGCTGGGTCATGGAGACAGGGGGCTCCTATGGCTACACCTTC. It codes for CASSWVMETGGSYGYTF. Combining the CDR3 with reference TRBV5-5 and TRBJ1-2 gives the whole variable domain DAGVTQSPTHLIKTRGQQVTLRCSPISGHKSVSWYQQVLGQGPQFIFQYYEKEERGRGNFPDRFSARQFPNYSSELNVNALLLGDSALYLCASSWVMETGGSYGYTFGSGTRLTVV.

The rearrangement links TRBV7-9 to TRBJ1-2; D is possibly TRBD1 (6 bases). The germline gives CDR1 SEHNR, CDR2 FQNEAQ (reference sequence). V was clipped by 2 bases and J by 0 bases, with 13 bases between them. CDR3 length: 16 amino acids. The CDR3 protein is CASSLSRDKANYGYTF. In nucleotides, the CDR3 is TGTGCCAGCAGCTTATCTCGGGACAAAGCTAACTATGGCTACACCTTC.

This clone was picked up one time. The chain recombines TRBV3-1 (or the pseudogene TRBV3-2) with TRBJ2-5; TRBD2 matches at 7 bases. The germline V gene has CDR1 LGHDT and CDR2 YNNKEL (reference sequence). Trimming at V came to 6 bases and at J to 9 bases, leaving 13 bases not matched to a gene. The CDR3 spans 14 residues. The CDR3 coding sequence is TGTGCCAGCAGGGCCAGTGGTGGGGGGGAGGCCCAGTACTTC. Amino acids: CASRASGGGEAQYF.

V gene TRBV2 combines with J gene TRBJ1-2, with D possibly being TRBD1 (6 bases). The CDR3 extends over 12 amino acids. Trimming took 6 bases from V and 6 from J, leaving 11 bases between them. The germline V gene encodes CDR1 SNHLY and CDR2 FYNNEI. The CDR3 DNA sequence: TGTGCCAGCAGCACAGGGTTTGATGGCTACACCTTC. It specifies CASSTGFDGYTF.

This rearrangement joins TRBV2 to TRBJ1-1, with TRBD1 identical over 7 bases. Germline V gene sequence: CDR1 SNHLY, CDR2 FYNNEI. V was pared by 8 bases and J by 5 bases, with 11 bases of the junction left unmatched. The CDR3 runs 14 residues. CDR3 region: CASGLTGFGTEAFF. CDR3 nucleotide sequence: TGTGCCAGCGGACTGACAGGGTTCGGGACTGAAGCTTTCTTT.

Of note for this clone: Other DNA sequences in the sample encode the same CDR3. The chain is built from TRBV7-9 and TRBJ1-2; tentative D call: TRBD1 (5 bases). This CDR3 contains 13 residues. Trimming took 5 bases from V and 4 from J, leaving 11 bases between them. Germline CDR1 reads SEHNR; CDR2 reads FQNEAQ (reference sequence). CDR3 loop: CASSLDSSYGYTF. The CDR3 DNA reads TGTGCCAGCAGCCTTGACAGTTCCTATGGCTACACCTTC.

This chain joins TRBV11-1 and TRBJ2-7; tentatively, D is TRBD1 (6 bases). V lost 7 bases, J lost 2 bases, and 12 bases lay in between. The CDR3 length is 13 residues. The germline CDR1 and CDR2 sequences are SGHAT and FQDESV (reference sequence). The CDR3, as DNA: TGTGCCAGCACTAAGGACAGAACCTACGAGCAGTACTTC. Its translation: CASTKDRTYEQYF.

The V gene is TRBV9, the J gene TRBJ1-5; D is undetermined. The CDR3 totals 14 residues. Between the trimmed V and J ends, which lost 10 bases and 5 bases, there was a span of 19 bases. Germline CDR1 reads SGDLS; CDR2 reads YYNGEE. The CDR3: CAGIREFLDQPQHF. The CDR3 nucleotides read TGTGCCGGGATTAGGGAGTTTCTGGATCAGCCCCAGCATTTT. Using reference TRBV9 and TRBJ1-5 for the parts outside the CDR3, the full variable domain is DSGVTQTPKHLITATGQRVTLRCSPRSGDLSVYWYQQSLDQGLQFLIQYYNGEERAKGNILERFSAQQFPDLHSELNLSSLELGDSALYFCAGIREFLDQPQHFGDGTRLSIL.

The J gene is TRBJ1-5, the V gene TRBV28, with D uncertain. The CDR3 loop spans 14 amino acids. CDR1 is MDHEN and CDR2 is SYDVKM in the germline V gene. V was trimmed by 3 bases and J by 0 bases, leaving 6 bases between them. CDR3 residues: CASSLQYSNQPQHF. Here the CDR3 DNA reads TGTGCCAGCAGTTTGCAGTATAGCAATCAGCCCCAGCATTTT.

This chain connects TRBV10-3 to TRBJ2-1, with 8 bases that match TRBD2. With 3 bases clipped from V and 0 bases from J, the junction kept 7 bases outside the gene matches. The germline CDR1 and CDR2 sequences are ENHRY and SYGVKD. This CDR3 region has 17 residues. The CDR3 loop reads CAISDRGGASSYNEQFF. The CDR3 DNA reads TGTGCCATCAGTGACCGGGGGGGGGCTAGCTCCTACAATGAGCAGTTCTTC.

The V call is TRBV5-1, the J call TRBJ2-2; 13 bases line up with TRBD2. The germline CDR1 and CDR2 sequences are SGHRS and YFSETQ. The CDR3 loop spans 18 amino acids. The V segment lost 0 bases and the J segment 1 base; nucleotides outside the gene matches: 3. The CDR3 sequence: CASSLGLAGGLNTGELFF. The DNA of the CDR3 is TGCGCCAGCAGCTTGGGACTAGCGGGGGGCCTGAACACCGGGGAGCTGTTTTTT.

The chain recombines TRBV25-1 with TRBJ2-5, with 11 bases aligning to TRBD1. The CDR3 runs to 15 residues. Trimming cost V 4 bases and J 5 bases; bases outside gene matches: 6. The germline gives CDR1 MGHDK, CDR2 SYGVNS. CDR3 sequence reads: CASSVGTGGVETQYF. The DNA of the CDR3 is TGTGCCAGCAGTGTTGGGACAGGGGGTGTTGAGACCCAGTACTTC.

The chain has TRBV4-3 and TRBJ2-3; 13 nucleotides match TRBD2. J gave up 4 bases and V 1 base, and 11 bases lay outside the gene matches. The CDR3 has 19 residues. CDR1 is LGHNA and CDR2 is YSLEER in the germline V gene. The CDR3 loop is CASSQGGLAGASNPDTQYF. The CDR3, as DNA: TGCGCCAGCAGCCAAGGCGGACTAGCGGGGGCCTCAAACCCAGATACGCAGTATTTT.

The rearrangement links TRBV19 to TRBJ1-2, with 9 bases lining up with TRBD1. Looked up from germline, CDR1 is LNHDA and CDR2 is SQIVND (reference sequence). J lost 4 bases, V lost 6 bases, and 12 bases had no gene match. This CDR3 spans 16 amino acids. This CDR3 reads CASSRFGTGGIYGYTF. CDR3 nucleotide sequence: TGTGCCAGTAGCCGTTTCGGTACAGGGGGCATCTATGGCTACACCTTC.

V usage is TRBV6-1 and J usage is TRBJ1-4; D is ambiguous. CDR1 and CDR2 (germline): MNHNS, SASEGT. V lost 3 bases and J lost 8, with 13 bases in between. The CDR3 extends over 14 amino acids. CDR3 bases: TGTGCCAGCAGTGATCATGGGAGGGAAGAAAAACTGTTTTTT. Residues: CASSDHGREEKLFF.

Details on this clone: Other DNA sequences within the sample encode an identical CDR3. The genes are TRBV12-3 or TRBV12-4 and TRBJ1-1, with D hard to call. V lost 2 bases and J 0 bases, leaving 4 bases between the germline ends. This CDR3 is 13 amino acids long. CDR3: CASSLRVNTEAFF. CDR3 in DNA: TGTGCCAGCAGTTTACGGGTGAACACTGAAGCTTTCTTT.

As DNA, the CDR3 is TGCGCCAACAACTATGGAGCGCGGTTCACTGAAGCTTTCTTT. Translating gives CANNYGARFTEAFF. V is TRBV10-1 and J is TRBJ1-1, with D hard to call. The germline V and J ends were trimmed by 10 bases and 4 bases, with 19 bases remaining between them. CDR3 size: 14 residues. Per the germline V gene, CDR1 is WNHNN and CDR2 is SYGVQD (reference sequence).

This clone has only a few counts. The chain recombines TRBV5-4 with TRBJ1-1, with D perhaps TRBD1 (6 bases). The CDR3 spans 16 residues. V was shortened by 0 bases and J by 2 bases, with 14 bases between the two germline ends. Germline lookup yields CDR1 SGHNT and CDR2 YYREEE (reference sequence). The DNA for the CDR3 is TGTGCCAGCAGCTTGGGTCGGGGGGGCCAAAACACTGAAGCTTTCTTT. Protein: CASSLGRGGQNTEAFF. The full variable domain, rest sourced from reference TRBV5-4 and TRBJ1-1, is ETGVTQSPTHLIKTRGQQVTLRCSSQSGHNTVSWYQQALGQGPQFIFQYYREEENGRGNFPPRFSGLQFPNYSSELNVNALELDDSALYLCASSLGRGGQNTEAFFGQGTRLTVV.